The 20 T cell receptor beta chains in this list originate from one sample, sequenced in a study of radiotherapy plus CTLA-4 blockade in lung cancer listed by TCRdb under 2018. Library preparation employed the immunoSEQ multiplex PCR assay. TCRdb re-hosts the immuneACCESS table, in-frame sequences only. Its copies lack some clones; in the studies checked, an unresolved V gene accounts for under half of them, and the cause for the rest is not known. A total of 15,000 to 20,000 clones appear in this sample, about 84% of them only once. Together, the top ten hold about 20% of the sample. The sample consisted of peripheral blood, taken from a patient treated with radiotherapy plus ipilimumab. Receptor source: a human donor with non-small cell lung cancer whose response to radiotherapy plus ipilimumab could not be evaluated.

V and J are TRBV6-5 and TRBJ2-7; 10 positions agree with TRBD1. CDR3 length: 14 residues. From germline, CDR1 is MNHEY and CDR2 SVGAGI. Trimming cost V 6 bases and J 4 bases; bases outside gene matches: 6. Written as DNA, the CDR3 is TGTGCCAGCAGCCGACAGGGGGCGCGGTACGAGCAGTACTTC. This gives the protein CASSRQGARYEQYF.

The chain carries TRBV2 and TRBJ1-2; D is perhaps TRBD1 (6 bases). This CDR3 has 11 residues. Germline V gene lookup returns CDR1 SNHLY and CDR2 FYNNEI. V lost 11 bases and J lost 4, with 11 bases in between. As DNA, the CDR3 is TGTGCCCTCCGGGGGGCCTATGGCTACACCTTC. This codes for CALRGAYGYTF.

The chain carries TRBV28 and TRBJ1-6; D unresolved. Trimming removed 7 bases from V and 4 bases from J, with 17 bases in between. The germline V gene has CDR1 MDHEN and CDR2 SYDVKM. The CDR3 is made up of 16 amino acids. The CDR3 DNA reads as TGTGCCAGCAATTCTCCCGGGAAAGGGTATAATTCACCCCTCCACTTT. This translates into CASNSPGKGYNSPLHF.

The chain carries TRBV28 and TRBJ1-2; D is perhaps TRBD1 (6 bases). V shed 4 bases and J shed 3 bases, with 12 bases lying between them. Germline V gene sequence: CDR1 MDHEN, CDR2 SYDVKM. The CDR3 extends over 14 amino acids. CDR3 coding DNA: TGTGCCAGCAGTTCCCTACAGGGCTACTATGGCTACACCTTC. Protein sequence: CASSSLQGYYGYTF.

V and J are TRBV19 and TRBJ2-2; possibly TRBD1 for D (5 bases). The CDR3 extends over 14 amino acids. Germline V gene lookup returns CDR1 LNHDA and CDR2 SQIVND (reference sequence). Trimming removed 6 bases from V and 5 bases from J, with 13 bases in between. CDR3 sequence reads: CASRLTGRTGELFF. Here the CDR3 DNA reads TGTGCCAGTAGATTAACAGGTCGGACCGGGGAGCTGTTTTTT.

The genes are TRBV7-9 and TRBJ1-2, with D unclear. CDR1 and CDR2 from the germline V gene are SEHNR and FQNEAQ (reference sequence). The CDR3 covers 15 residues. With 5 bases removed from V and 0 bases from J, the gap between germline ends came to 13 bases. CDR3 in DNA: TGTGCCAGCAGCCCCTCACTTGAAGCTAACTATGGCTACACCTTC. Residues: CASSPSLEANYGYTF.

The chain employs TRBV2 and TRBJ2-1; 10 nucleotides align to TRBD1. The ends lost 5 bases at V and 5 bases at J; junction bases unmatched: 12. Germline V gene lookup returns CDR1 SNHLY and CDR2 FYNNEI. The CDR3 runs to 17 residues. CDR3 amino acids: CASSIDKGGTGDNEQFF. The CDR3 coding sequence is TGTGCCAGCAGTATCGATAAGGGGGGGACAGGGGACAATGAGCAGTTCTTC.

The chain couples TRBV10-1 to TRBJ1-2; D possibly corresponds to TRBD1 (5 bases). Germline V CDR1 and CDR2: WNHNN, SYGVQD (reference sequence). CDR3 length equals 14 residues. V was trimmed by 3 bases and J by 2 bases, leaving 10 bases between them. In DNA form, the CDR3 reads TGCGCCAGCAGTGACGGACACGGGAACTATGGCTACACCTTC. Translating gives CASSDGHGNYGYTF.

This chain uses TRBV7-8 with TRBJ1-5; tentative D call: TRBD1 (6 bases). Looked up from germline, CDR1 is SGHVS and CDR2 is FQNEAQ. The CDR3 loop spans 14 amino acids. V was trimmed by 4 bases and J by 4 bases, leaving 11 bases between them. The CDR3 sequence: CASSSGTKNQPQHF. CDR3 sequence (DNA): TGTGCCAGCAGCTCCGGGACAAAGAATCAGCCCCAGCATTTT.

The chain links TRBV5-1 to TRBJ2-5, with a tentative D call TRBD1 (6 bases). Looked up from germline, CDR1 is SGHRS and CDR2 is YFSETQ. The V gene lost 0 bases and the J gene lost 4 bases, with 13 bases spanning the gap. The CDR3 sequence is 15 residues long. The CDR3 nucleotides read TGCGCCAGCAGCTTGGCAATAGGGGGTGGAGAGACCCAGTACTTC. Protein: CASSLAIGGGETQYF.

This clone came up once. The CDR3 DNA reads as TGTGCCAGCAGCTTGGGTGGGAGTATCTACGAGCAGTACTTC. Translation: CASSLGGSIYEQYF. The V call is TRBV7-2, the J call TRBJ2-7; perhaps TRBD2 as D (5 bases). CDR1 and CDR2 (germline): SGHTA, FQGNSA. Between the trimmed V and J ends, which lost 3 bases and 3 bases, there was a span of 12 bases. The CDR3 sequence is 14 residues long.

J is TRBJ1-3 and V is TRBV6-4; tentatively, D is TRBD1 (5 bases). CDR3 length equals 13 residues. V lost 10 bases and J 3 bases, leaving 13 bases between the germline ends. CDR1 and CDR2 (germline): MRHNA, SNTAGT. The chain's CDR3 is CATPGGGGNTIYF. The CDR3 bases are TGTGCCACTCCGGGGGGGGGTGGAAACACCATATATTTT.

The V gene is TRBV5-5, the J gene TRBJ2-6; 9 bases map to TRBD1. The trim removed 4 bases at V and 0 bases at J, leaving 5 bases unmatched. Germline loops: CDR1 SGHKS, CDR2 YYEKEE (reference sequence). The CDR3 consists of 17 residues. CDR3 sequence (DNA): TGTGCCAGCAGCAGAGGGACAGGGAGCTCTGGGGCCAACGTCCTGACTTTC. The encoded protein is CASSRGTGSSGANVLTF.

The chain combines TRBV7-2 with TRBJ1-5, with a tentative D call TRBD1 (6 bases). Germline assignment: CDR1 SGHTA and CDR2 FQGNSA. The length of the CDR3 is 15 residues. With 1 base removed from V and 0 bases from J, the gap between germline ends came to 7 bases. The CDR3 DNA is TGTGCCAGCAGCTTAGGGACAGTTAGCAATCAGCCCCAGCATTTT. Residues: CASSLGTVSNQPQHF. The full variable domain, rest sourced from reference TRBV7-2 and TRBJ1-5, is GAGVSQSPSNKVTEKGKDVELRCDPISGHTALYWYRQSLGQGLEFLIYFQGNSAPDKSGLPSDRFSAERTGGSVSTLTIQRTQQEDSAVYLCASSLGTVSNQPQHFGDGTRLSIL.

The chain combines TRBV5-6 with TRBJ2-1; 12 nucleotides agree with TRBD2. V lost 4 bases and J lost 7; bases outside the gene matches: 12. CDR3 length equals 17 residues. Germline CDR1 reads SGHDT; CDR2 reads YYEEEE. This chain's CDR3 is CASSPLAGGPSRNEQFF. CDR3 coding DNA: TGTGCCAGCAGCCCTCTAGCGGGAGGGCCCTCGAGGAATGAGCAGTTCTTC.

The chain is built from TRBV7-3 and TRBJ2-5; the D is unclear. This CDR3 has 11 residues. With 5 bases removed from V and 1 base from J, the gap between germline ends came to 2 bases. CDR1 SGHTA and CDR2 FQGTGA come from the germline V gene. CDR3 bases: TGTGCCAGCAGCCTCCAAGAGACCCAGTACTTC. Amino acids: CASSLQETQYF.

V is TRBV4-3 and J is TRBJ1-5, with a tentative D call TRBD1 (5 bases). This CDR3 is built from 19 residues. The germline V gene encodes CDR1 LGHNA and CDR2 YSLEER. Trimming pared 0 bases from V and 0 bases from J, leaving 18 bases between. CDR3 amino acids: CASSQDLGLGRGSNQPQHF. CDR3 bases: TGCGCCAGCAGCCAAGATTTGGGCCTCGGGAGGGGTAGCAATCAGCCCCAGCATTTT.

The rearrangement joins TRBV9 to TRBJ2-6; tentative D call: TRBD1 (5 bases). The length of the CDR3 is 15 residues. V was pared by 0 bases and J by 4 bases, with 8 bases between. Germline V lookup: CDR1 SGDLS, CDR2 YYNGEE. The CDR3 DNA sequence: TGTGCCAGCAGCGTAGAGGGGTCAGGGGCCAACGTCCTGACTTTC. Protein: CASSVEGSGANVLTF.

The J gene is TRBJ2-7, the V gene TRBV5-1; TRBD2 matches at 7 bases. Trimming took 4 bases from V and 6 from J; bases not matched to a gene: 4. The length of the CDR3 is 12 residues. CDR1 SGHRS and CDR2 YFSETQ come from the germline V gene. Here the CDR3 reads CASSPGGGEQYF. The CDR3 DNA is TGCGCCAGCAGCCCCGGCGGGGGCGAGCAGTACTTC.

The gene calls are TRBV21-1 and TRBJ1-2. TRBV21-1 is a pseudogene. CDR3 length: 13 amino acids. The CDR3 reads CASSRPGGKGYTF. CDR3 bases: TGTGCCAGCTCTCGACCGGGTGGTAAGGGCTACACCTTC.